This T cell receptor (beta chain) emerged from a study of OX40 agonist ivuxolimab in advanced cancers. A note on the overall study: Ivuxolimab was an agonistic, fully human IgG2 monoclonal antibody directed against OX40 (CD134), a costimulatory receptor. In the dose-escalation cohort, roughly four fifths of patients were male, and the mean age was about 55 years, with a range of roughly 20 to 80. Among the roughly 50 dose-escalation patients, about 20 had hepatocellular carcinoma, 15 melanoma, 9 renal cell carcinoma and 9 head and neck cancer. Partial responses were achieved by three dose-escalation patients, of whom one had hepatocellular carcinoma and two had cutaneous melanoma. Intravenous ivuxolimab was administered to patients every 2 weeks at six dose levels: 0.01, 0.1, 0.3, 1.5, 3 and 10 mg/kg. Peripheral TCRbeta sequencing was intended to test whether TCR sequence diversity was altered and clonal T-cell expansion was caused by ivuxolimab. Prior anti-PD-1, anti-PD-L1 or anti-CTLA-4 therapy was permitted, and roughly two fifths of dose-escalation patients had received checkpoint inhibitors. The paper describes the monotherapy dose-escalation part (N of about 47 patients) of the phase I trial of ivuxolimab. Overall study outcomes, separate from this receptor: Partial responders in the 0.1-3.0 mg/kg groups had among the lowest normalized peripheral clonal expansion, especially among CD8+ T cells. After ivuxolimab, more expanded clones were found on average in CD8+ T cells than in CD4+ T cells. The antigen specificity of the clonally expanded peripheral T cells was not determined. Low levels of normalized T-cell clonal expansion were also seen in some nonresponding patients. At doses of 0.1 to 3.0 mg/kg, clonal expansion of both CD4+ and CD8+ blood T cells was observed from baseline to week 6.

About this clone: Its antigen target is currently unknown. No per-base quality is available; no much larger clone lies one base away.

For sequencing of the TCRbeta CDR3 region, genomic DNA was extracted from the sorted cells. The immunoSEQ Assay was used to sequence the TCRbeta CDR3 regions. TCRdb limited this immuneACCESS table to in-frame rearrangements with V and J called. A share of clones is missing; checked studies link under half to unresolved V genes, and the rest is unexplained. Counted in this sample were 50,000 to 75,000 clones; roughly nine tenths of them appeared once. The ten largest clones take up 0.35% of the sample. Its CDR3 holds 14 amino acids, cysteine through phenylalanine. The retained sequence is limited to the CDR3, 42 bases, with the frame set at the first base. The junction shows trimming of 7 bases on V and 5 bases on J, plus 17 bases between the germline ends. Per the germline V gene, MDHEN is the CDR1 and SYDVKM is the CDR2. The trial excluded patients who had a history of autoimmune disease or who were on systemic immunosuppression. Peripheral blood for TCR sequencing was collected from all dose cohorts at baseline, on cycle 4 day 1, and on cycle 7 day 1. Samples came from an open-label, multicenter, first-in-human phase I dose-escalation trial of ivuxolimab. Adults with locally advanced or metastatic melanoma, renal cell carcinoma, hepatocellular carcinoma or head and neck squamous cell carcinoma were enrolled in the trial. Before TCR sequencing, CD4+ T cells and CD8+ T cells from peripheral blood were sorted into separate populations.

The TCR comes from an adult with an advanced solid tumor such as melanoma, head and neck, liver or kidney cancer. This specimen consisted of CD4+ or CD8+ T cells sorted from blood, obtained in a trial of the OX40 agonist ivuxolimab. This receptor chain uses TRBV28 and TRBJ2-5, with the D segment identity uncertain. The nucleotide sequence reads as follows: TGTGCCAGCACCCCAGGATTAGCCGGCGAGACCCAGTACTTC. It is translated as CASTPGLAGETQYF.